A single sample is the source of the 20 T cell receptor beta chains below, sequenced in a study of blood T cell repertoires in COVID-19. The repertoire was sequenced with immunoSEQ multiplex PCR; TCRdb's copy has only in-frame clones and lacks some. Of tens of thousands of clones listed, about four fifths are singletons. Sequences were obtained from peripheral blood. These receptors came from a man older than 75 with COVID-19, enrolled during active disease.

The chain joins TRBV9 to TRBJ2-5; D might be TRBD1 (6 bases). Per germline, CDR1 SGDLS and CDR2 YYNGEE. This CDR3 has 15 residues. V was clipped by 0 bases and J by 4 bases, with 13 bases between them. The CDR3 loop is CASSVGQATPETQYF. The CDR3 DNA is TGTGCCAGCAGCGTAGGACAGGCGACCCCAGAGACCCAGTACTTC.

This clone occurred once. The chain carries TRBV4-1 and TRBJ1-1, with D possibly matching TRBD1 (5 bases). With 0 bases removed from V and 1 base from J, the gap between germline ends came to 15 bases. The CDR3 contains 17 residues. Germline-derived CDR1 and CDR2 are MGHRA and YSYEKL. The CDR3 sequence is CASSQDPGLSGNTEAFF. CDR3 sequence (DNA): TGCGCCAGCAGCCAAGACCCGGGACTCTCGGGGAACACTGAAGCTTTCTTT.

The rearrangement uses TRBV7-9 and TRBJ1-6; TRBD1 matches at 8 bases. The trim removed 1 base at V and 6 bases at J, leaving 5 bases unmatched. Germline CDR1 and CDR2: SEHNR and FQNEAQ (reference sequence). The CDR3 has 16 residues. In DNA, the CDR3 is TGTGCCAGCAGCTTAGTGCAGGGGGCAGGTAATTCACCCCTCCACTTT. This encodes CASSLVQGAGNSPLHF.

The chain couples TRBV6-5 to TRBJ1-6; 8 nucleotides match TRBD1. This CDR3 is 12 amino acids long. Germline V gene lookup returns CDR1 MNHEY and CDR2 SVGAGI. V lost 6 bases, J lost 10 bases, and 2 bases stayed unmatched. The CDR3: CASRDRVSPLHF. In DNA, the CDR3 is TGTGCCAGCAGGGACAGGGTCTCACCCCTCCACTTT.

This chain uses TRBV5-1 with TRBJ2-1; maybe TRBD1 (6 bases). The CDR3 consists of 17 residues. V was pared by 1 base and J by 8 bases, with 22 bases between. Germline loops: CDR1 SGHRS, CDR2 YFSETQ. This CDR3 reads CASSLSEGDERYDEQFF. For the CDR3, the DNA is TGCGCCAGCAGCTTGTCCGAGGGGGATGAAAGATACGATGAGCAGTTCTTC.

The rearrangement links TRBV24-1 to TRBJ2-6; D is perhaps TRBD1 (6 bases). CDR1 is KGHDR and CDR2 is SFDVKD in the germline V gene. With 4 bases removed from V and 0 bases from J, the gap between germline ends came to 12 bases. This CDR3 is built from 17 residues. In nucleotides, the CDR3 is TGTGCCACCAGTGACCCGACAGGTCCCTCTGGGGCCAACGTCCTGACTTTC. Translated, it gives CATSDPTGPSGANVLTF.

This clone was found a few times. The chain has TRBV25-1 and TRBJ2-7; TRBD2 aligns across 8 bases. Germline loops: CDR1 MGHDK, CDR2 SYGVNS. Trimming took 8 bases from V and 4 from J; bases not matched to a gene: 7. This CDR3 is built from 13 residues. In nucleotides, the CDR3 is TGTGCCAGCTTTAACACTAGCGGTTACGAGCAGTACGTC. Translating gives CASFNTSGYEQYV.

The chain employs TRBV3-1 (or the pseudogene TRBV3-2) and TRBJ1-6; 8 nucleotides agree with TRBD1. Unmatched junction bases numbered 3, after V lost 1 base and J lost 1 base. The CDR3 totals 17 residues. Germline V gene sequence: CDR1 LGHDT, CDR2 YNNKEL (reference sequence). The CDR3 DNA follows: TGTGCCAGCAGCCAAGGAACAGGGGGATCCTATAATTCACCCCTCCACTTT. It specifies CASSQGTGGSYNSPLHF.

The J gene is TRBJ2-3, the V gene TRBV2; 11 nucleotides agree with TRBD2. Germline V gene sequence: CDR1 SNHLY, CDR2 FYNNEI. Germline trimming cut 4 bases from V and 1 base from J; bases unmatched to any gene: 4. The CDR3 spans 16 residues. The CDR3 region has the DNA TGTGCCAGCAGTGGGATAGCGGGGGGGGGCACAGATACGCAGTATTTT. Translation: CASSGIAGGGTDTQYF.

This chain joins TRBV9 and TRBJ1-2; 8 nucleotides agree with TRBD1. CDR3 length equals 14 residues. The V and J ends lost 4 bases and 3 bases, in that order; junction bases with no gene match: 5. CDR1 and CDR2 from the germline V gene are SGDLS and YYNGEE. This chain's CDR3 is CASSPTGEDYGYTF. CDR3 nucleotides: TGTGCCAGCAGCCCGACAGGGGAAGACTATGGCTACACCTTC.

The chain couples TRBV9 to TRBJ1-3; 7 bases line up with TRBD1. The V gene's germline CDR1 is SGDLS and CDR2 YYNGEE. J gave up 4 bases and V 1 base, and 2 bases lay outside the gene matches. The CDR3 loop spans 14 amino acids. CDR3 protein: CASSVPGGGNTIYF. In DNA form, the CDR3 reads TGTGCCAGCAGCGTACCAGGGGGAGGAAACACCATATATTTT.

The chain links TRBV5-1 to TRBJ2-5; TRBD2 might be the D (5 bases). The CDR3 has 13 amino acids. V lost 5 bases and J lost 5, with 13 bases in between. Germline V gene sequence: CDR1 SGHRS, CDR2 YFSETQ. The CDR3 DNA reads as TGCGCCAGCAGGGCGAGTACGGGGGAGACCCAGTACTTC. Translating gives CASRASTGETQYF. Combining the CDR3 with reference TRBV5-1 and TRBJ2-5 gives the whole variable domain KAGVTQTPRYLIKTRGQQVTLSCSPISGHRSVSWYQQTPGQGLQFLFEYFSETQRNKGNFPGRFSGRQFSNSRSEMNVSTLELGDSALYLCASRASTGETQYFGPGTRLLVL.

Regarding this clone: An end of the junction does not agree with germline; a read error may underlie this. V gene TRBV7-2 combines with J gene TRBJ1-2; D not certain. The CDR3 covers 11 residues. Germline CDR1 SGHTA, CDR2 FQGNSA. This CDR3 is CASSLTSPSDF. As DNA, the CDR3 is TGTGCCAGCAGCTTAACTTCTCCCTCCGATTTC.

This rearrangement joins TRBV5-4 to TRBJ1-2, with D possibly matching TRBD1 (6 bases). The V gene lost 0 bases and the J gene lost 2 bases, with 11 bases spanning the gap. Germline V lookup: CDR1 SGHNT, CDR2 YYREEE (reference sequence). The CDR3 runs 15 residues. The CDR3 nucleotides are TGTGCCAGCAGCTTGGCAGGGGTATTAAACTATGGCTACACCTTC. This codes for CASSLAGVLNYGYTF. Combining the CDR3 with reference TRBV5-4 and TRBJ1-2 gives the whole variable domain ETGVTQSPTHLIKTRGQQVTLRCSSQSGHNTVSWYQQALGQGPQFIFQYYREEENGRGNFPPRFSGLQFPNYSSELNVNALELDDSALYLCASSLAGVLNYGYTFGSGTRLTVV.

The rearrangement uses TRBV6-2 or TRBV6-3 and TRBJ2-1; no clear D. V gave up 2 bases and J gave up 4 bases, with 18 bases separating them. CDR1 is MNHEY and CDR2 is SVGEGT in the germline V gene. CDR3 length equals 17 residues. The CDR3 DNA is TGTGCCAGCAGTTACACAATAGGAGTAGCCGAATACAATGAGCAGTTCTTC. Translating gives CASSYTIGVAEYNEQFF.

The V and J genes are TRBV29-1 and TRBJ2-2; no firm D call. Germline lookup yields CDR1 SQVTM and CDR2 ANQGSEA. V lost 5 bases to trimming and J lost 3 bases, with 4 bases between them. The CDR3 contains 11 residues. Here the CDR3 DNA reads TGCAGCGTTCAATACACCGGGGAGCTGTTTTTT. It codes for CSVQYTGELFF.

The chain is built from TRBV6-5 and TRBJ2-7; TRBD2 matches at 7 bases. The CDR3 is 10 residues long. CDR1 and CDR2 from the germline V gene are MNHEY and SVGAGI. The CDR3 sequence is CAGGAYEQYF. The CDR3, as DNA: TGTGCGGGGGGGGCCTACGAGCAGTACTTC.

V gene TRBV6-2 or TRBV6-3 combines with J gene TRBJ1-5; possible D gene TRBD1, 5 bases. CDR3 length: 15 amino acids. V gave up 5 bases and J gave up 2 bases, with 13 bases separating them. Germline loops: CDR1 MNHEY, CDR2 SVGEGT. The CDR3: CASSSGGKGNQPQHF. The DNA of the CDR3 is TGTGCCAGCAGTAGCGGGGGAAAGGGCAATCAGCCCCAGCATTTT.

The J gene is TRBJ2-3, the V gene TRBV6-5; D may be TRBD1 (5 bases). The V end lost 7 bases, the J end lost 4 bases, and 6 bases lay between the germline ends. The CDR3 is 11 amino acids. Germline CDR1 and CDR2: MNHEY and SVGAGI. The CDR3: CASKGPDTQYF. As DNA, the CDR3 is TGTGCCAGCAAGGGGCCAGATACGCAGTATTTT.

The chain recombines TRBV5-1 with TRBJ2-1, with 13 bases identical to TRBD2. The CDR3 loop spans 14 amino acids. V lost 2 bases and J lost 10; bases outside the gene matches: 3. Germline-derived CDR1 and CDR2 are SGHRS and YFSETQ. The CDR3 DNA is TGCGCCAGCAGCTTAGGGACTAGCGGGAAAGAGCAGTTCTTC. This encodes CASSLGTSGKEQFF.